This record concerns one T cell receptor beta chain sequence. Its antigen remains unknown. The record originates from a study of long-term antiretroviral therapy in people with HIV. Study-level information: The study's earliest collections predate the 2015 immediate-ART recommendation by about a decade. Regarding the study as a whole: ART adherence, viral resistance and therapy changes were undocumented.

Survey level was the resolution at which the v3.0 immunoSEQ assay ran. Here immunoSEQ multiplex PCR was the method, and the copy in TCRdb shows in-frame clones only, minus some. Altogether 20,000 to 30,000 clones are present, 85% to 90% being singletons, with the ten largest covering around 3.9%. Germline V CDR1 and CDR2: SNHLY, FYNNEI. V was pared by 4 bases and J by 0 bases, with 6 bases of the junction left unmatched. The length of the CDR3 is 16 residues. V gene TRBV2 combines with J gene TRBJ1-2; TRBD1 aligns across 9 bases. This clonotype was obtained from a woman aged 30 to 39 with HIV. Source: unsorted PBMCs, taken 1.9 years after starting antiretroviral therapy. In nucleotides, the CDR3 is TGTGCCAGCAGTGGGACAGGGGTGGAATCTAACTATGGCTACACCTTC. Translated: CASSGTGVESNYGYTF. Full variable domain (outside the CDR3, taken from reference TRBV2 and TRBJ1-2): EPEVTQTPSHQVTQMGQEVILRCVPISNHLYFYWYRQILGQKVEFLVSFYNNEISEKSEIFDDQFSVERPDGSNFTLKIRSTKLEDSAMYFCASSGTGVESNYGYTFGSGTRLTVV.